Listed below are T cell receptor beta chains from one sample, sequenced in a study of T cells after yellow fever vaccination. TCRdb re-called the 5' RACE reads with MiXCR, one entry per CDR3 protein. The table has roughly 190,000 distinct CDR3 sequences, approximately 11% seen once. The input for sequencing was CD8+ T cells sorted from PBMCs, taken 15 days after the yellow fever booster vaccination. The receptor set was obtained from a man aged 18 to 35 who received the YFV17D yellow fever vaccine. CDR3s include the opening cysteine and the closing phenylalanine or tryptophan. Each record gives: clone size, V gene, D gene, J gene, CDR3 DNA, CDR3 protein. The D gene is left open where the match is weak. Some rows mark clone size as missing; the rest say once, few, many or name a class of expanded clone.

many	TRBV4-1	TRBD1	TRBJ1-5	TGCGCCAGCAGCCAAGCGGAGACAGGGTGGGTGTATCAGCCCCAGCATTTT	CASSQAETGWVYQPQHF
few	TRBV15	-	TRBJ2-7	TGTGCCACCAGCAGAGGTCGGCAGCCCCGACCCCACGAGCAGTACTTC	CATSRGRQPRPHEQYF
-	TRBV9	-	TRBJ2-1	TGTGCCAGCAGCGTAGATTTAAGGGAATACTACAATGAGCAGTTCTTC	CASSVDLREYYNEQFF
-	TRBV4-2	-	TRBJ2-7	TGTGCCAGCAGCCAAGAAGGTGCCTACCGAAGCTCCTACGAGCAGTACTTC	CASSQEGAYRSSYEQYF
-	TRBV27	-	TRBJ2-4	TGTGCCAGCAGTCCGACAGGTGATCTAGCCAAAAACATTCAGTACTTC	CASSPTGDLAKNIQYF
-	TRBV7-2	TRBD2	TRBJ2-7	TGTGCCAGCAGCCAGCTAGCGGGGGGGACCTACGAGCAGTACTTC	CASSQLAGGTYEQYF
few	TRBV5-4	TRBD1	TRBJ2-2	TGTGCCAGCAGCTGGGACAGTTCGAACACCGGGGAGCTGTTTTTT	CASSWDSSNTGELFF
few	TRBV27	TRBD2	TRBJ2-3	TGTGCCAGCAGTTTGACTAGCGGGGGGGCGGATACGCAGTATTTT	CASSLTSGGADTQYF
-	TRBV5-1	TRBD1	TRBJ2-2	TGCGCCAGCAGCTCTCGACAGGGCGGCGACACCGGGGAGCTGTTTTTT	CASSSRQGGDTGELFF
-	TRBV4-3	TRBD2	TRBJ2-3	TGCGCCAGCAGCCAAGAATCCGTAGCGGGGCGCACAGATACGCAGTATTTT	CASSQESVAGRTDTQYF
few	TRBV5-4	-	TRBJ2-5	TGTGCCAGCAGCTCCCCGCCGTCGGAGACCCAGTACTTC	CASSSPPSETQYF
few	TRBV10-3	-	TRBJ2-2	TGTGCCATCAGTGCCGCCACGTGGGACACTAACACCGGGGAGCTGTTTTTT	CAISAATWDTNTGELFF
-	TRBV7-8	TRBD2	TRBJ2-4	TGTTCCAGCAGACGGAGCCCCACCCCTGGGACTAGGAAAAACATTCAGTACTTC	CSSRRSPTPGTRKNIQYF
few	TRBV9	-	TRBJ2-7	TGTGCCAGCAGCCCCCGCGCGGGCTCCTACGAGCAGTACTTC	CASSPRAGSYEQYF
few	TRBV7-3	-	TRBJ1-1	TGTGCCAGCAGCTTAACCGCGACAGCGAACACTGAAGCTTTCTTT	CASSLTATANTEAFF
-	TRBV7-2	-	TRBJ1-2	TGTGCCAGCAGCTTAATAGTTCGGCCAGGGGCTGGCTACACCTTC	CASSLIVRPGAGYTF
few	TRBV5-6	-	TRBJ2-7	TGTGCCAGCAGCTCCTCCTTCGGGGGAGACTACGAGCAGTACTTC	CASSSSFGGDYEQYF
-	TRBV6-5	TRBD2	TRBJ2-7	TGTGCCAGCAGCTCTAGCGGGGGAAGTGAGCAGTACTTC	CASSSSGGSEQYF
-	TRBV4-3	TRBD2	TRBJ2-7	TGCGCCAGCAGCCAAGATCATGCGGGGGGGTACTACGAGCAGTACTTC	CASSQDHAGGYYEQYF
-	TRBV7-3	TRBD2	TRBJ2-5	TGTGCCAGCAGCTTAAACGGGGGGGCCTCAGAGACCCAGTACTTC	CASSLNGGASETQYF
few	TRBV6-5	TRBD1	TRBJ1-5	TGTGCCAGCAGGACAGGGCCCAATCAGCCCCAGCATTTT	CASRTGPNQPQHF
-	TRBV27	TRBD1	TRBJ1-1	TGTGCCAGCAGCGATTACAGGGGGGAAGCTTTCTTT	CASSDYRGEAFF
-	TRBV19	TRBD1	TRBJ1-1	TGTGCCAGTAGTATATATGACAGGGGCTGGAACACTGAAGCTTTCTTT	CASSIYDRGWNTEAFF
-	TRBV29-1	-	TRBJ2-7	TGCAGCGTTGAAGATCATCGAGGGGCTTCTTACGAGCAGTACTTC	CSVEDHRGASYEQYF
few	TRBV27	-	TRBJ1-5	TGTGCCAGCGCCCCGGGGGGGTCCCTCTGGCAGCCCCAGCATTTT	CASAPGGSLWQPQHF
few	TRBV4-1	-	TRBJ1-2	TGCGCCAGCAGCCAAGGGGTGGGAGGCGGCTACACCTTC	CASSQGVGGGYTF
-	TRBV7-2	TRBD1	TRBJ2-1	TGTGCCAGCAGCCAGGGGCACGGGCGGGACAGGGGTGATGAGCAGTTCTTC	CASSQGHGRDRGDEQFF
few	TRBV5-5	TRBD2	TRBJ2-7	TGTGCCAGCAGTCCAGGCACGGCTAGCGGACCCTACGAGCAGTACTTC	CASSPGTASGPYEQYF
few	TRBV2	-	TRBJ2-7	TGTGCCAGCAGTTGGACAGAGCTTTACGAGCAGTACTTC	CASSWTELYEQYF